Listed below are T cell receptor beta chains from one sample, sequenced in a study of CD8+ T cells in alopecia areata. Here immunoSEQ multiplex PCR was the method, and the copy in TCRdb shows in-frame clones only, minus some. This sample has 150,000 or so clones, with less than 80% found just once. The material sequenced was CD8+ T cells sorted from blood, taken at week 0. Every receptor here comes from a human donor with alopecia areata. The CDR3 runs from the conserved cysteine through the conserved F or W. A D gene is named only where the DNA matches it firmly. Some rows mark clone size as missing; the rest say once, few, many or name a class of expanded clone.

J,V,D,length,size,CDR3,DNA
TRBJ2-7,TRBV5-1,.,12,.,CASSLGGGEQYF,TGCGCCAGCAGCTTGGGGGGTGGCGAGCAGTACTTC
TRBJ1-5,TRBV6-5,.,13,.,CASSRGNNQPQHF,TGTGCCAGCAGCCGAGGTAACAATCAGCCCCAGCATTTT
TRBJ2-5,TRBV19,.,11,.,CATRGSETQYF,TGTGCCACAAGAGGGTCGGAGACCCAGTACTTC
TRBJ1-1,TRBV29-1,.,11,.,CSVTGSTEAFF,TGCAGCGTCACAGGGAGCACTGAAGCTTTCTTT
TRBJ2-3,TRBV2,TRBD2,16,.,CASSPGTSGGTDTQYF,TGTGCCAGCAGCCCCGGGACTAGCGGGGGCACAGATACGCAGTATTTT
TRBJ2-1,TRBV2,TRBD2,18,.,CASSLHLTSGGNYNEQFF,TGTGCCAGCAGTCTACATCTCACTAGCGGGGGAAACTACAATGAGCAGTTCTTC
TRBJ2-3,TRBV4-1,TRBD2,15,.,CASSSSGGYTDTQYF,TGCGCCAGCAGTAGTAGCGGGGGGTATACAGATACGCAGTATTTT
TRBJ2-5,TRBV6-5,.,12,.,CASSYQGETQYF,TGTGCCAGCAGTTACCAGGGAGAGACCCAGTACTTC
TRBJ2-7,TRBV7-9,TRBD1,13,.,CASRGLGDSEQYF,TGTGCCAGCAGGGGTTTGGGGGACAGCGAGCAGTACTTC
TRBJ2-7,TRBV27,.,12,.,CASSTGRSEQYF,TGTGCCAGCAGCACCGGACGGTCCGAGCAGTACTTC
TRBJ2-3,TRBV15,TRBD1,17,.,CATSRATGGPSTDTQYF,TGTGCCACCAGCAGAGCCACAGGGGGCCCGAGCACAGATACGCAGTATTTT
TRBJ2-7,TRBV5-1,.,13,few,CASSLTAGNEQYF,TGCGCCAGCAGCTTGACGGCAGGGAACGAGCAGTACTTC
TRBJ2-1,TRBV13,.,15,.,CASSSGTLEYNEQFF,TGTGCCAGCAGCAGCGGGACACTTGAGTACAATGAGCAGTTCTTC
TRBJ2-7,TRBV13,TRBD1,15,.,CASSLGEGQGAKQYF,TGTGCCAGCAGCTTAGGGGAGGGACAGGGGGCAAAGCAGTACTTC
TRBJ2-5,TRBV6-5,.,11,.,CASSYAETQYF,TGTGCCAGCAGTTACGCAGAGACCCAGTACTTC
TRBJ1-5,TRBV5-6,.,18,.,CASSSTWGPDRYNQPQHF,TGTGCCAGCAGCTCAACTTGGGGACCCGACAGGTACAATCAGCCCCAGCATTTT
TRBJ1-1,TRBV9,.,14,.,CASSPRFGSTEAFF,TGTGCCAGCAGCCCCCGTTTTGGGAGCACTGAAGCTTTCTTT
TRBJ2-7,TRBV5-1,TRBD1,14,few,CASSFRTGGYEQYF,TGCGCCAGCAGCTTTAGGACAGGGGGCTACGAGCAGTACTTC
TRBJ2-5,TRBV11-3,TRBD2,17,.,CASSLALLTSGGALQYF,TGTGCCAGCAGCTTAGCCCTCCTGACTAGCGGGGGGGCCCTCCAGTACTTC
TRBJ2-1,TRBV4-2,.,12,.,CASSQVYNEQFF,TGTGCCAGCAGCCAAGTTTACAATGAGCAGTTCTTC
TRBJ1-2,TRBV29-1,.,15,.,CSVEGTIQGSYGYTF,TGCAGCGTTGAAGGTACTATACAGGGTAGCTATGGCTACACCTTC
TRBJ1-2,TRBV9,TRBD1,14,.,CASTPWEGATSYTF,TGTGCCAGCACCCCATGGGAGGGGGCGACCAGCTACACCTTC
TRBJ2-1,TRBV2,TRBD2,13,few,CASLSALAGGQFF,TGTGCCAGCCTCTCTGCTCTAGCGGGGGGGCAGTTCTTC
TRBJ1-3,TRBV29-1,.,14,few,CSVGPFGSGNTIYF,TGCAGCGTTGGTCCTTTCGGCTCTGGAAACACCATATATTTT
TRBJ2-5,TRBV4-2,TRBD1,17,.,CASSQAIGTGGRETQYF,TGTGCCAGCAGCCAAGCTATCGGGACAGGGGGACGGGAGACCCAGTACTTC
TRBJ1-2,TRBV13,.,15,.,CASSQDTTQNYGYTF,TGTGCCAGCAGCCAAGACACTACGCAGAACTATGGCTACACCTTC
TRBJ2-1,TRBV6-1,.,14,.,CASISKGGGNEQFF,TGTGCCAGCATCTCAAAGGGAGGGGGCAATGAGCAGTTCTTC
TRBJ1-1,TRBV19,.,13,.,CASTLGGGAEAFF,TGTGCCAGTACCCTGGGGGGGGGCGCTGAAGCTTTCTTT
TRBJ1-5,TRBV27,TRBD1,14,.,CASSLDRANQPQHF,TGTGCCAGCAGTTTGGACAGGGCTAATCAGCCCCAGCATTTT
TRBJ2-1,TRBV7-2,.,13,few,CASSLVLANEQFF,TGTGCCAGCAGCTTAGTGTTAGCTAATGAGCAGTTCTTC
TRBJ1-1,TRBV5-1,.,12,.,CASSLVGGEAFF,TGCGCCAGCAGCTTGGTGGGGGGTGAAGCTTTCTTT
TRBJ2-2,TRBV29-1,.,14,few,CSVSGTPNTGELFF,TGCAGCGTTTCCGGGACACCCAACACCGGGGAGCTGTTTTTT
TRBJ2-3,TRBV5-6,.,15,.,CASSLGRFLSDTQYF,TGTGCCAGCAGCTTGGGACGGTTCTTGTCAGATACGCAGTATTTT
TRBJ1-2,TRBV27,.,13,.,CASHGSSDYGYTF,TGTGCCAGCCATGGCTCATCTGACTATGGCTACACCTTC
TRBJ1-6,TRBV5-6,TRBD1,12,.,CASSLGTGPLHF,TGTGCCAGCAGCTTGGGGACAGGCCCCCTCCACTTT
TRBJ2-1,TRBV14,.,15,.,CASSQDTGKYNEQFF,TGTGCCAGCAGCCAAGATACCGGGAAATACAATGAGCAGTTCTTC
TRBJ1-2,TRBV9,.,12,.,CASRVPPYGYTF,TGTGCCAGCAGGGTCCCCCCCTATGGCTACACCTTC
TRBJ2-3,TRBV29-1,TRBD2,14,.,CSVASGGPADTQYF,TGCAGCGTTGCTAGCGGGGGGCCGGCAGATACGCAGTATTTT
TRBJ2-1,TRBV4-1,.,17,.,CASSLRFGTSSYNEQFF,TGCGCCAGCAGCCTCCGCTTCGGGACGAGCTCCTACAATGAGCAGTTCTTC
TRBJ1-2,TRBV2,TRBD1,11,.,CASWTGRSYTF,TGTGCTAGCTGGACAGGGAGGAGCTACACCTTC
TRBJ2-2,TRBV13,.,13,.,CASSGQNTGELFF,TGTGCCAGCAGCGGTCAGAACACCGGGGAGCTGTTTTTT
TRBJ2-7,TRBV29-1,TRBD2,13,.,CSARGGRSREQYF,TGCAGCGCTCGGGGGGGAAGGAGTCGCGAGCAGTACTTC